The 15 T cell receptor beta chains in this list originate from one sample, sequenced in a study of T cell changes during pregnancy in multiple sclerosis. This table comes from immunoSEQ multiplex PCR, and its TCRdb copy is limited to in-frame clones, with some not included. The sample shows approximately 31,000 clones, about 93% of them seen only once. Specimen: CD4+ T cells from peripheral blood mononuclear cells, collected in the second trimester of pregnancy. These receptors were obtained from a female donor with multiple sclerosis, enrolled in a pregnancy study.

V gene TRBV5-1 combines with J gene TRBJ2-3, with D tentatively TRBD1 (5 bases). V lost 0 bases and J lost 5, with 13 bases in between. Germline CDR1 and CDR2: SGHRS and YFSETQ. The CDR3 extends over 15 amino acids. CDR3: CASSLDRPTGDTQYF. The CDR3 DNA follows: TGCGCCAGCAGCTTGGACAGGCCTACAGGAGATACGCAGTATTTT.

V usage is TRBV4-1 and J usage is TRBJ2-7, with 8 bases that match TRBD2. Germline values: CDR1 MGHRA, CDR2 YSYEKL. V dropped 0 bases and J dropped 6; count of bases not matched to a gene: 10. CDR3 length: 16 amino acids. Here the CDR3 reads CASSQEPRLAHSEQYF. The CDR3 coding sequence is TGCGCCAGCAGCCAAGAACCCAGACTAGCGCATAGCGAGCAGTACTTC.

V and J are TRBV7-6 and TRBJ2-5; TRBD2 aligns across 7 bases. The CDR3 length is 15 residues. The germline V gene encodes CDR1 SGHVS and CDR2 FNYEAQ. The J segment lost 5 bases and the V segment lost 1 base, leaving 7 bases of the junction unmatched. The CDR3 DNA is TGTGCCAGCAGCTTAGGTGGCGGGAGCTCGGAGACCCAGTACTTC. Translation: CASSLGGGSSETQYF.

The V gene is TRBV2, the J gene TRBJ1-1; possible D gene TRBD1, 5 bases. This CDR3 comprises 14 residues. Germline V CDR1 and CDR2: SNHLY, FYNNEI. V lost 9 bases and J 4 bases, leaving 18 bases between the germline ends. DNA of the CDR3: TGTGCCAGTGGCGGCGGGGCGCAACTCACTGAAGCTTTCTTT. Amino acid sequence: CASGGGAQLTEAFF.

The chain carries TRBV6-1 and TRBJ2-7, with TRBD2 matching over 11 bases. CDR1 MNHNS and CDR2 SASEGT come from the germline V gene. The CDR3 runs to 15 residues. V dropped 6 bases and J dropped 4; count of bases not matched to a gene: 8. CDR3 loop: CASSATSGSGYEQYF. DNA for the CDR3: TGTGCCAGCAGCGCAACTAGCGGGAGTGGTTACGAGCAGTACTTC.

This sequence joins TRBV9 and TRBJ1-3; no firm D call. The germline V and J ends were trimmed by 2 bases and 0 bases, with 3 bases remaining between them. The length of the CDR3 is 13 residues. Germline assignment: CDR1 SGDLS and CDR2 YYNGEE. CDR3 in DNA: TGTGCCAGCAGCGTTAACTCTGGAAACACCATATATTTT. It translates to CASSVNSGNTIYF.

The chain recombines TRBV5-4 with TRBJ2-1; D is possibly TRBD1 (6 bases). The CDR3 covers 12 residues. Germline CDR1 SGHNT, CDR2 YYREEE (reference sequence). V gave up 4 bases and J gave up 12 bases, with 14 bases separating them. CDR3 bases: TGTGCCAGCAGCGGGGGCGGTCCGAGGCAGTTCTTC. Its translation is CASSGGGPRQFF.

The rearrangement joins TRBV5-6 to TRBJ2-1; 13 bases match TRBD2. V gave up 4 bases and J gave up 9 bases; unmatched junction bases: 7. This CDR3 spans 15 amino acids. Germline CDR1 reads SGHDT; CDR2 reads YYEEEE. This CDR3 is CASSGTSGRASEQFF. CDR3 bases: TGTGCCAGCAGCGGCACTAGCGGGAGGGCCAGTGAGCAGTTCTTC.

CDR3 bases: TGCGCCAGCAGCTCCGGGACAGGAGGTGAAAAACTGTTTTTT. This codes for CASSSGTGGEKLFF. This chain links TRBV5-1 with TRBJ1-4; 8 bases align to TRBD1. Unmatched junction bases numbered 5, after V lost 3 bases and J lost 7 bases. The CDR3 has 14 amino acids. Germline V lookup: CDR1 SGHRS, CDR2 YFSETQ.

The CDR3: CASSVSGPRGRDTGELFF. In DNA, the CDR3 is TGTGCCAGCAGCGTAAGCGGACCTCGGGGTAGGGACACCGGGGAGCTGTTTTTT. V usage is TRBV9 and J usage is TRBJ2-2; possibly TRBD2 for D (5 bases). This CDR3 has 18 amino acids. V was pared by 1 base and J by 3 bases, with 19 bases between. CDR1 SGDLS and CDR2 YYNGEE come from the germline V gene.

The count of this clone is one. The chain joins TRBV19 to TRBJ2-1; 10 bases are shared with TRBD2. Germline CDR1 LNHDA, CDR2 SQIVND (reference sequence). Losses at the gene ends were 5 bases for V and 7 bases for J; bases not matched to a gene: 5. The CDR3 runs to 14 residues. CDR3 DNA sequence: TGTGCCAGTAGTCAAGCGGGAGGGTTTAATGAGCAGTTCTTC. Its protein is CASSQAGGFNEQFF.

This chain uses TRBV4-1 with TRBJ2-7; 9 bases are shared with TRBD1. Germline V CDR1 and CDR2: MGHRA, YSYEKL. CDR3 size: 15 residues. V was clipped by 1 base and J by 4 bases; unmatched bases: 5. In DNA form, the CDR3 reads TGCGCCAGCAGCCAAGTGGGGACAGGGCGTTACGAGCAGTACTTC. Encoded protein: CASSQVGTGRYEQYF.

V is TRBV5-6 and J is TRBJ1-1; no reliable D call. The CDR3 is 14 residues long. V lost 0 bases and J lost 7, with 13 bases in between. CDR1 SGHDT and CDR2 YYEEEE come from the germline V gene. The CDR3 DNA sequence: TGTGCCAGCAGCTTGGTTAACGGAAGAGGTGAAGCTTTCTTT. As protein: CASSLVNGRGEAFF.

CDR3 bases: TGTGCCAGCAGCCGCGCTCAGGGTAACTATGGCTACACCTTC. It yields the protein CASSRAQGNYGYTF. The rearrangement uses TRBV27 and TRBJ1-2, with D maybe TRBD1 (5 bases). V was shortened by 6 bases and J by 1 base, with 12 bases between the two germline ends. This CDR3 has 14 residues. Germline values: CDR1 MNHEY, CDR2 SMNVEV (reference sequence).

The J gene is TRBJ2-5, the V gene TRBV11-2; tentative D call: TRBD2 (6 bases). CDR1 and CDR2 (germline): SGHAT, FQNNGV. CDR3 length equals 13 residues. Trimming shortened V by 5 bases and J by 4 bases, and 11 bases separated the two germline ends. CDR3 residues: CASSQSGSETQYF. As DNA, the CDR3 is TGTGCCAGCAGCCAAAGCGGGTCAGAGACCCAGTACTTC.